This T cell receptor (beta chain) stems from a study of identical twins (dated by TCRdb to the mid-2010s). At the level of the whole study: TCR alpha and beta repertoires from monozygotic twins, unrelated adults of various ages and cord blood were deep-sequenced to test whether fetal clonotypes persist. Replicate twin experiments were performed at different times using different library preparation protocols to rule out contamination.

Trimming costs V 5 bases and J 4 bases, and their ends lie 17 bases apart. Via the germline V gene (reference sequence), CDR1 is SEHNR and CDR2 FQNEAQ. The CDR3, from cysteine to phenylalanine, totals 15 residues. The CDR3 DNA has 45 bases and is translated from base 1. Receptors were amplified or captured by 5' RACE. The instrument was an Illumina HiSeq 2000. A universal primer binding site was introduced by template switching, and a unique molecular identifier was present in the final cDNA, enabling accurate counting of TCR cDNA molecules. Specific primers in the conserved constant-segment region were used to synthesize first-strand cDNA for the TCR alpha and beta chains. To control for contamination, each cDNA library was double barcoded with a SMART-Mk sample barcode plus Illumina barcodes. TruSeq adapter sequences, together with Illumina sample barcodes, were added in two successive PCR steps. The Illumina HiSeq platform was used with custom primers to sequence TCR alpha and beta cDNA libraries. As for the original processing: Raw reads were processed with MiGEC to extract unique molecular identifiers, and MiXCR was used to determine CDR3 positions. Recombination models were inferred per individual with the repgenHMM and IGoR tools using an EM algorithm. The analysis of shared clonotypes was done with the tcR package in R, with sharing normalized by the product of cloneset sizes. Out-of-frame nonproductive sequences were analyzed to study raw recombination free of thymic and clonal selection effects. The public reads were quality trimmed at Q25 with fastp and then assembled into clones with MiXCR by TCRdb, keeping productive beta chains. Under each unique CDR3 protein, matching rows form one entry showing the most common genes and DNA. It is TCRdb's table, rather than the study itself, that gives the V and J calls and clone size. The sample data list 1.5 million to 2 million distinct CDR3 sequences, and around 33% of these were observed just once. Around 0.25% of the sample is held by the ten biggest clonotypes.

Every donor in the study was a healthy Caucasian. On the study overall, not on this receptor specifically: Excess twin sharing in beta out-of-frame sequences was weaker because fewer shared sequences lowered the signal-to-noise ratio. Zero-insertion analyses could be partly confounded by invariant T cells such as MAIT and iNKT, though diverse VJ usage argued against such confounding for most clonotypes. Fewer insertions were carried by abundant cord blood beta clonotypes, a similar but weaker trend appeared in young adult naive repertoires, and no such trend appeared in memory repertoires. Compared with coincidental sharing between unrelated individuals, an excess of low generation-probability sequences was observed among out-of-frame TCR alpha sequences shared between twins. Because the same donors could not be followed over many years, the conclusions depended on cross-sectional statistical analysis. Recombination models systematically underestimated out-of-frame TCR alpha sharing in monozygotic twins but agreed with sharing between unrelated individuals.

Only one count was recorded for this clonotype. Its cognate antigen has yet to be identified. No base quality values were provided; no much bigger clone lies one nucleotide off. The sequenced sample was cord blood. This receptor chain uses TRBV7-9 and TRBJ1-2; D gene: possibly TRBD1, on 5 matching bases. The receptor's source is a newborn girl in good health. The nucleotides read TGTGCCAGCAGCCCTGGGACGGCCATCGGCTATGGCTACACCTTC. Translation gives CASSPGTAIGYGYTF. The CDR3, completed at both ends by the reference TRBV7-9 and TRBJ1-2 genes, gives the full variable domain DTGVSQNPRHKITKRGQNVTFRCDPISEHNRLYWYRQTLGQGPEFLTYFQNEAQLEKSRLLSDRFSAERPKGSFSTLEIQRTEQGDSAMYLCASSPGTAIGYGYTFGSGTRLTVV.